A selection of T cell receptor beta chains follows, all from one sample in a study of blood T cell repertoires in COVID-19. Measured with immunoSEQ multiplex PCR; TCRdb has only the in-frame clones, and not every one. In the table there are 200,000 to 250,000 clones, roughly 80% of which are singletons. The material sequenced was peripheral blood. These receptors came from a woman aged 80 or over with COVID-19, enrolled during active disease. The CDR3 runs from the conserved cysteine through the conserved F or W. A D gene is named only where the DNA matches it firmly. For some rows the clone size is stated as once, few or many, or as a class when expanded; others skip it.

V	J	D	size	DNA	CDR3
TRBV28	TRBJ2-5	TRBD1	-	TGTGCCAGCAGCCGCCAAACAGGGGTAGGGGAAAAAGAGACCCAGTACTTC	CASSRQTGVGEKETQYF
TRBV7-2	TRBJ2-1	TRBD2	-	TGTGCCAGCAGCTTATCGCACGGAACCAGCGGGACTTCCTACAATGAGCAGTTCTTC	CASSLSHGTSGTSYNEQFF
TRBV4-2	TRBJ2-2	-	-	TGTGCCAGCAGCCAAGATCGTGTTAGCGGAGACACCGGGGAGCTGTTTTTT	CASSQDRVSGDTGELFF
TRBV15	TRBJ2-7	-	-	TGTGCCACCAGCAGAGATTTGGTAGGGGGGGGACGGCAGTACTTC	CATSRDLVGGGRQYF
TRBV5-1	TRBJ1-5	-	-	TGCGCCAGCAGCTTGGCTATCAATCAGCCCCAGCATTTT	CASSLAINQPQHF
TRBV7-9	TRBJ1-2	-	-	TGTGCCAGCAGTTTAAGCAGGGGTTTAGGCTATGGCTACACCTTC	CASSLSRGLGYGYTF
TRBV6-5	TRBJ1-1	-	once	TGTGCCAGCAGTAGCTCCAATCCCTACTTGGCTTTCTTT	CASSSSNPYLAFF
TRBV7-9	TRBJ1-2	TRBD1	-	TGTGCCAGCAGCTTATCGGGACAGGGAAGTGCGAACTATGGCTACACCTTC	CASSLSGQGSANYGYTF
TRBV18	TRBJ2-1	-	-	TGTGCCAGCTCACCATTATTTGACAGTGGGGGGAGCGGGCAGTTCTTC	CASSPLFDSGGSGQFF
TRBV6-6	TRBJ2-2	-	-	TGTGCCACCTTCCCGAACACCGGGGAGCTGTTTTTT	CATFPNTGELFF
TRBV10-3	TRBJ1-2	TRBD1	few	TGTGCCATCAGTGAGCGGACAGGGAGTTTAAATGGCTACACCTTC	CAISERTGSLNGYTF
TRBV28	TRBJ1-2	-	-	TGTGCCAGCAGCCCGCTGCGGTCTTCGGGCTACACCTTC	CASSPLRSSGYTF
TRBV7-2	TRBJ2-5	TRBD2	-	TGTGCCAGCAGCTTAGGGATGACTAGCGGGATTGGGGAGACCCAGTACTTC	CASSLGMTSGIGETQYF
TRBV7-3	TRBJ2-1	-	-	TGTGCCAGCAGCCCTCGGGGTTCCAATGAGCAGTTCTTC	CASSPRGSNEQFF
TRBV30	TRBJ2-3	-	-	TGTGCCTGGAGTCCATCTAGCGCAGATACGCAGTATTTT	CAWSPSSADTQYF
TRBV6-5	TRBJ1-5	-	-	TGTGCCAGCAGACGTTTTCTGGGGGAGGACCAGCCCCAGCATTTT	CASRRFLGEDQPQHF
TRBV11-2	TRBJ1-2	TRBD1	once	TGTGCCAGCAGCTCTAGGGACAGACCGGAAGGCTACACCTTC	CASSSRDRPEGYTF
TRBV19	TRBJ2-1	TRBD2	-	TGTGCCAGTAGTCCAATTGGGGCGGGAGAGGTCTACAATGAGCAGTTCTTC	CASSPIGAGEVYNEQFF
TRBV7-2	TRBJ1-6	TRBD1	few	TGTGCCAGCAGCTTAGAGGGGGCGCGAAATTCACCCCTCCACTTT	CASSLEGARNSPLHF
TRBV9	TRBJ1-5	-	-	TGTGCCAGCAGCTCAGGGGATCAGCCCCAGCATTTT	CASSSGDQPQHF
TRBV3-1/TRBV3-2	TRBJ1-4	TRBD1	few	TGTGCCAGCAGCAGGGGGCTAAATGAAAAACTGTTTTTT	CASSRGLNEKLFF
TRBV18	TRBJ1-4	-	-	TGTGCCAGCTCATCAACTACAACTAATGAAAAACTGTTTTTT	CASSSTTTNEKLFF
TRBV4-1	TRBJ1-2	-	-	TGCGCCAGCAGCCATGAAAACAGGGCCTCGGCGGATGGCTACACCTTC	CASSHENRASADGYTF
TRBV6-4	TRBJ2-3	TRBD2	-	TGTGCCAGCAGTGAATCCCCTTGGCGGGGGGGTGGAACAGATACGCAGTATTTT	CASSESPWRGGGTDTQYF
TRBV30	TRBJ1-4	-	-	TGTGCCCTAGAGGGAAGGGAAAAACTGTTTTTT	CALEGREKLFF
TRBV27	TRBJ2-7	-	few	TGTGCCAGCAGCAACTGGGGCAGCTCCCACGAGCAGTACTTC	CASSNWGSSHEQYF
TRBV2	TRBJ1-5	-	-	TGTGCCAGCGCCCCTTCCTATAGCAATCAGCCCCAGCATTTT	CASAPSYSNQPQHF
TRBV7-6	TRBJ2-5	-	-	TGTGCCAGCAGCCCGACCAGGATTCAAGAGACCCAGTACTTC	CASSPTRIQETQYF
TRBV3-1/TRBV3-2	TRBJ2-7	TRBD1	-	TGTGCCAGCAGCCAATTGGACAGGCACTACGAGCAGTACTTC	CASSQLDRHYEQYF
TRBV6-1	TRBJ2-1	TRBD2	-	TGTGCCAGCAGTGAGGGACTAGCGGGGCTCTACAATGAGCAGTTCTTC	CASSEGLAGLYNEQFF
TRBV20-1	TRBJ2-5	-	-	TGCAGTGCCCTGAGGGAAGAGACCCAGTACTTC	CSALREETQYF
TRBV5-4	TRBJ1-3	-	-	TGTGCCAGCAGCTTGGCCTCGCGACAAACCGCCGCTGGAAACACCATATATTTT	CASSLASRQTAAGNTIYF
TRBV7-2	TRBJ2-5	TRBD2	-	TGTGCCAGCAGCACTAAACTAGCGGGGGGTGGGACCCAGTACTTC	CASSTKLAGGGTQYF
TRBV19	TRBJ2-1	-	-	TGTGCCAGTAGTATGCGGGCGGGTAGCTCCTACAATGAGCAGTTCTTC	CASSMRAGSSYNEQFF
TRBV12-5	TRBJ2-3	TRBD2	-	TGTGCTAGTGGGCCTGGGACTAGCGGACACACAGATACGCAGTATTTT	CASGPGTSGHTDTQYF
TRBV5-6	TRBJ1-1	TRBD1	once	TGTGCCAGCAGCTTGGGACAGGGTATGACTTTCTTT	CASSLGQGMTFF
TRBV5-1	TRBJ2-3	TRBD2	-	TGCGCCAGCAGCTTGACTCTAGCGGGCTTCTCAGATACGCAGTATTTT	CASSLTLAGFSDTQYF
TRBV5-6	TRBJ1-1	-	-	TGTGCCAGCAGCTTGGTTGGAGGGATGAACACTGAAGCTTTCTTT	CASSLVGGMNTEAFF
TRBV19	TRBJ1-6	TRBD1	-	TGTGCCAGTAGCCGGACAGGCCCCAATTCACCCCTCCACTTT	CASSRTGPNSPLHF
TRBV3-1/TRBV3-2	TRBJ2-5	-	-	TGTGCCAGCAGCCACTTCTCCCGGGTCGAGACCCAGTACTTC	CASSHFSRVETQYF
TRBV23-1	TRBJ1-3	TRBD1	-	TGCGCCAGCAGTCACCGGGACAGGGGAAACCAACGTGATTACACCATATATTTT	CASSHRDRGNQRDYTIYF
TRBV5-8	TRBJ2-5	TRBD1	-	TGTGCCAGCAGCTTGGCGTGGAACAGGGGGAAAGAGACCCAGTACTTC	CASSLAWNRGKETQYF
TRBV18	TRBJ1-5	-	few	TGTGCCAGCTCCCAGGACGGTACAGGCAATCCCCAGCATTTT	CASSQDGTGNPQHF
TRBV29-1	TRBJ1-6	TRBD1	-	TGCAGCGTTTTGGGACAGGCGGGTTCACCCCTCCACTTT	CSVLGQAGSPLHF
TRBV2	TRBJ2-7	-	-	TGTGCCAGCAGGGGCAGGGTTGGCGGCGAGCAGTACTTC	CASRGRVGGEQYF
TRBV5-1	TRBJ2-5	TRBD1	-	TGCGCCAGCAGCCCGGGGACAGTAACAGAGACCCAGTACTTC	CASSPGTVTETQYF
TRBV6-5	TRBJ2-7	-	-	TGTGCCAGCAGCCGGGACTTCTCGACCTACGAGCAGTACTTC	CASSRDFSTYEQYF
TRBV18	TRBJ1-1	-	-	TGTGCCAGCTCACCAGCGGGAGGCGGCACTGAAGCTTTCTTT	CASSPAGGGTEAFF
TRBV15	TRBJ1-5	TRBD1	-	TGTGCCACCAGCCGTCGGGGACAGAAATTAAGCAATCAGCCCCAGCATTTT	CATSRRGQKLSNQPQHF
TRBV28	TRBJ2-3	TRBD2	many	TGTGCCAGCAGTTTGGATTACGCGGGAGATGGCACAGATACGCAGTATTTT	CASSLDYAGDGTDTQYF
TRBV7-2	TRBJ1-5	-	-	TGTGCCAGCAGCTTAGGGAGCGGTAGCAATCAGCCCCAGCATTTT	CASSLGSGSNQPQHF
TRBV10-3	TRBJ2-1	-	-	TGTGCCATCAGTGAGTCCCCGGACAATGAGCAGTTCTTC	CAISESPDNEQFF
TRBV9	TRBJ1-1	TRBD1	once	TGTGCCAGCAGCCCAGGGGGCCCCCGGTCGGCTTTCTTT	CASSPGGPRSAFF
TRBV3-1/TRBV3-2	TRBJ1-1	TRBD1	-	TGTGCCAGCAGCCCAACACAGGGGTTGAACGCTGAAGCTTTCTTT	CASSPTQGLNAEAFF